This record looks at one TCR beta chain sequence and its context. It lacks a known antigen. There are no base qualities to consult, and no much larger clone falls within one base. Compared with germline, V lacks 4 bases and J lacks 8 bases; bases without a gene match: 7. Reading from cysteine to phenylalanine, the CDR3 counts 15 amino acids. Just the 45-base CDR3 DNA is kept, in frame starting at base 1. The germline V gene (reference sequence) specifies MNHNY as CDR1 and SVGAGI as CDR2. The sample originates from a study of OX40 agonist ivuxolimab in advanced cancers. Notes on the research overall: Ivuxolimab was a fully human IgG2 agonistic monoclonal antibody targeting the costimulatory receptor OX40 (CD134). Intravenous ivuxolimab was administered to patients every 2 weeks at six dose levels: 0.01, 0.1, 0.3, 1.5, 3 and 10 mg/kg. The purpose of peripheral TCRbeta sequencing was to test whether ivuxolimab changed TCR sequence diversity and led to clonal T-cell expansion. Partial responses occurred in three dose-escalation patients, of whom one had hepatocellular carcinoma and two had cutaneous melanoma. Prior anti-PD-1, anti-PD-L1 or anti-CTLA-4 therapy was permitted, and checkpoint inhibitors had been received by 30% to 40% of dose-escalation patients. A male proportion of roughly 80% and a mean age of 60 years, ranging from 23 to 79, were recorded for the dose-escalation cohort. Among the approximately 54 dose-escalation patients, 19 had hepatocellular carcinoma, roughly 15 melanoma, 9 renal cell carcinoma and 9 head and neck cancer. The paper describes the monotherapy dose-escalation part (N = 52 patients) of the phase I trial of ivuxolimab. Results the study describes overall, beyond this receptor: Low levels of normalized T-cell clonal expansion were also seen in some patients who did not respond. Which antigens the clonally expanded peripheral T cells were specific for was not determined. After ivuxolimab, more expanded clones were found on average in CD8+ T cells than in CD4+ T cells. At doses of 0.1 to 3.0 mg/kg, clonal expansion of both CD4+ and CD8+ T cells in blood was seen between baseline and week 6. In partial responders in the 0.1-3.0 mg/kg groups, normalized peripheral clonal expansion was found to be among the lowest, especially among CD8+ T cells.

The trial excluded patients who had a history of autoimmune disease or were on systemic immunosuppression. Peripheral blood for TCR sequencing was collected from all dose cohorts at baseline, on cycle 4 day 1, and on cycle 7 day 1. The samples were taken from a phase I, first-in-human, multicenter, open-label dose-escalation trial of ivuxolimab. Adults with locally advanced or metastatic melanoma, renal cell carcinoma, hepatocellular carcinoma or head and neck squamous cell carcinoma were enrolled in the trial. Before TCR sequencing, CD4+ T cells and CD8+ T cells from peripheral blood were sorted into separate populations. Genomic DNA was isolated from the sorted cells so that the TCRbeta CDR3 region could be sequenced. The immunoSEQ Assay was used to sequence the TCRbeta CDR3 regions. TCRdb carries this immuneACCESS record with in-frame sequences only. Its versions omit some clonotypes, under half of them owing to an unresolved V gene in the studies checked, with the rest unexplained. Present in this sample are some 90,000 clones, 80% to 95% of which were seen just once. Around 1.1% of the sample is in the top ten clones.

The sequence was obtained from an adult with an advanced solid tumor such as melanoma, head and neck, liver or kidney cancer. This chain joins TRBV6-6 to TRBJ2-1, with 11 central nucleotides matching TRBD1. The source material was CD4+ or CD8+ T cells sorted from blood, sampled in a trial of the OX40 agonist ivuxolimab. The CDR3 sequence is CASSLRTGGIDEQFF. The DNA reads as follows: TGTGCCAGCAGTTTGAGGACAGGGGGCATCGATGAGCAGTTCTTC.